This T cell receptor beta chain stems from a study of blood T cell repertoires in COVID-19. Study overall: COVID-19 samples, acute and convalescent, were from the United States, Italy and Spain.

This CDR3 is 16 amino acids long. Germline values: CDR1 SNHLY, CDR2 FYNNEI. Trimming cost V 1 base and J 3 bases, with 15 bases left between them. Per the authors' pipeline: Reference gene primer amplification yielded estimated nucleated cell counts. Sequencing used immunoSEQ multiplex PCR; TCRdb keeps in-frame clones, though not all of them. V and J calls and clone size come straight from that table; D and trimming were deduced from the DNA. The sample carries about 250,000 clones, 80% to 90% recorded once. In terms of age and location, participants ranged from roughly 18 to 100 years and lived in under 30 US areas.

The chain couples TRBV2 to TRBJ1-1, with a possible D match to TRBD1 (5 bases). Sequenced input: PBMCs or T cells enriched from blood (not recorded which). This clonotype was obtained from a young woman with acute COVID-19. DNA for the CDR3: TGTGCCAGCAGTGAAGAGGTGACAGACTTGTACACTGAAGCTTTCTTT. This gives the protein CASSEEVTDLYTEAFF.